This T cell receptor (beta chain) was recorded in a study of T-cell memory formation after mild COVID-19. This clonotype was detected only a few times. The 5'RACE method, run with constant-segment primers, produced TCR alpha and TCR beta cDNA libraries (carrying sample barcodes and UMIs). TCRdb recomputed calls from the 5' RACE reads with MiXCR, one row per CDR3 protein. The sample records about 62,000 distinct CDR3 sequences, about a tenth being singletons. The V gene lost 0 bases and the J gene lost 9 bases, with 18 bases spanning the gap. Germline assignment: CDR1 LNHNV and CDR2 YYDKDF (reference sequence). The CDR3 sequence is 17 residues long.

The genes are TRBV15 and TRBJ1-6, with D possibly being TRBD1 (5 bases). The receptor was derived from a man aged 18-30 years who had mild COVID-19 (a few samples of this study predate the infection). Cell type and time point are not known. Sequenced input: PBMCs or a T cell subset sorted from them (not recorded which). CDR3 loop: CATSRDIMTAGSSPLHF. The CDR3 region has the DNA TGTGCCACCAGCAGAGATATAATGACAGCCGGTAGTTCACCCCTCCACTTT.